The present T cell receptor (beta chain) was sequenced within a study of graft-versus-host responses after intestinal transplantation. Clones were read by immunoSEQ multiplex PCR, and TCRdb kept only the in-frame ones, dropping some. The sample holds around 7,800 clones, 97% seen once. General study points: Researchers found GvH clones in recipient marrow, and some showed up first in ileum or blood.

This CDR3 spans 14 amino acids. The V gene lost 7 bases and the J gene lost 0 bases, with 16 bases spanning the gap. The germline V gene has CDR1 GTSNPN and CDR2 SVGIG (reference sequence). Comment on this clone: Its antigen remains unknown.

J is TRBJ2-7 and V is TRBV30, with D perhaps TRBD1 (7 bases). The sequencing used PBMCs, collected 23 days after intestinal transplant. The clonotype was recovered from a human patient who received an intestinal transplant, so some T cells may come from the graft donor. CDR3 region: CASSRGAISYEQYF. CDR3 in DNA: TGTGCCTCGAGCAGGGGGGCAATCTCCTACGAGCAGTACTTC.